Listed below are T cell receptor beta chains from one sample, sequenced in a study of T-cell memory formation after mild COVID-19. TCRdb called the 5' RACE reads again in MiXCR, with one record for every CDR3 protein. The sample shows tens of thousands of distinct CDR3 sequences, roughly 6.6% of them seen only once. Sequences were obtained from PBMCs or a T cell subset sorted from them (not recorded which). All receptors come from an adult who had mild COVID-19 (a few samples of this study predate the infection). Cell type and time point are not known. Both conserved end residues are part of each CDR3. The order of the fields is D gene, clone size, J gene, V gene, CDR3 protein, CDR3 DNA. A D gene is named only where the DNA matches it firmly. Not every row has a clone size; where given, it reads once, few, many or a size class.

-	many	TRBJ2-3	TRBV7-6	CASSLAGTYGTDTQYF	TGTGCCAGCAGCTTAGCCGGGACATACGGCACAGATACGCAGTATTTT
TRBD2	-	TRBJ2-1	TRBV12-3/TRBV12-4	CASSPTSGRSDEQFF	TGTGCCAGCAGCCCCACTAGCGGGAGGTCCGATGAGCAGTTCTTC
-	many	TRBJ2-1	TRBV18	CASSSKGSNEQFF	TGTGCCAGCTCATCCAAGGGGTCGAATGAGCAGTTCTTC
-	-	TRBJ2-2	TRBV5-8	CASSLLVGRGTGELFF	TGTGCCAGCAGCTTATTGGTCGGGAGAGGGACCGGGGAGCTGTTTTTT
TRBD2	many	TRBJ2-7	TRBV7-2	CASSFTGTSGTYEQYF	TGTGCCAGCAGCTTTACCGGGACTAGCGGTACCTACGAGCAGTACTTC
TRBD2	many	TRBJ2-3	TRBV20-1	CSASQTSGGGTQYF	TGCAGTGCTAGCCAGACTAGCGGGGGAGGTACGCAGTATTTT
-	many	TRBJ2-3	TRBV11-2	CASTPGHLSTDTQYF	TGTGCCAGCACCCCCGGACATCTCAGCACAGATACGCAGTATTTT
-	few	TRBJ1-3	TRBV5-1	CASSPTNPGDTIYF	TGCGCCAGCAGCCCAACGAACCCAGGGGACACCATATATTTT
-	many	TRBJ2-1	TRBV6-2/TRBV6-3	CASSYMGYNEQFF	TGTGCCAGCAGTTACATGGGGTACAATGAGCAGTTCTTC
TRBD1	few	TRBJ1-5	TRBV25-1	CASSEAPSHRGGRRGNQPQHF	TGTGCCAGCAGTGAAGCCCCCAGTCACCGAGGGGGCCGGAGAGGCAATCAGCCCCAGCATTTT
-	many	TRBJ1-2	TRBV5-1	CASSLGHQFTYGYTF	TGCGCCAGCAGCTTGGGACACCAGTTCACTTATGGCTACACCTTC
TRBD1	many	TRBJ1-5	TRBV6-5	CASSRTGTGSGAQHF	TGTGCCAGCAGTCGGACCGGGACAGGGAGTGGCGCCCAGCATTTT
-	-	TRBJ2-1	TRBV9	CASSPGLNEQFF	TGTGCCAGCAGCCCAGGCCTAAATGAGCAGTTCTTC
-	many	TRBJ2-3	TRBV5-1	CASSLASGTDTQYF	TGCGCCAGCAGCTTGGCAAGCGGGACAGATACGCAGTATTTT
TRBD1	many	TRBJ2-3	TRBV5-1	CASSWKTGGSTDTQYF	TGCGCCAGCAGCTGGAAGACAGGGGGCTCGACAGATACGCAGTATTTT
-	few	TRBJ2-2	TRBV10-3	CAISRTVNTGELFF	TGTGCCATCAGCCGGACGGTGAACACCGGGGAGCTGTTTTTT
TRBD1	many	TRBJ1-5	TRBV7-2	CASSKTGVGNSNQPQHF	TGTGCCAGCAGCAAGACAGGGGTAGGAAATAGCAATCAGCCCCAGCATTTT